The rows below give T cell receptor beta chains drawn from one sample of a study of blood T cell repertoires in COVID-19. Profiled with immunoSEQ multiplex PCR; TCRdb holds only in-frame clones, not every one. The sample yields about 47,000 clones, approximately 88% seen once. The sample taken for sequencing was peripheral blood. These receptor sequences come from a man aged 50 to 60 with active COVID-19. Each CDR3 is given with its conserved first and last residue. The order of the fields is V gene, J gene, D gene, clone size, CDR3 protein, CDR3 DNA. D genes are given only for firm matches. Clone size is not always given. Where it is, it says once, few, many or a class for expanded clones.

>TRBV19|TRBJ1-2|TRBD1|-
CASRTGTYGYTF
TGTGCCAGTAGGACAGGGACCTATGGCTACACCTTC
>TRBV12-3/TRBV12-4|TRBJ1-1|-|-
CASSLQTPEAFF
TGTGCCAGCAGTTTACAGACACCTGAAGCTTTCTTT
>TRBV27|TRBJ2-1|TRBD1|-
CASSRPGQGWNEQFF
TGTGCCAGCAGTAGGCCGGGACAGGGGTGGAATGAGCAGTTCTTC
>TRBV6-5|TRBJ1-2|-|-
CASSQRQSYGYTF
TGTGCCAGCAGTCAAAGACAGAGCTATGGCTACACCTTC
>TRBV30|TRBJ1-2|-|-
CAWSVIAGGYTF
TGTGCCTGGAGTGTAATCGCGGGTGGCTACACCTTC
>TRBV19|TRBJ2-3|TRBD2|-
CASRPTSGSTDTQYF
TGTGCCAGTAGGCCGACTAGCGGGAGCACAGATACGCAGTATTTT
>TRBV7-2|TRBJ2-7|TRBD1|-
CASSSPGQDSYEQYF
TGTGCCAGCAGCTCCCCCGGACAGGACTCCTACGAGCAGTACTTC
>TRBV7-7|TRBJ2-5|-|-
CASSLGTGETQYF
TGTGCTAGCAGCTTGGGGACTGGAGAGACCCAGTACTTC
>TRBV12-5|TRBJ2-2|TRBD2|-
CASGRPNLAGAPGELFF
TGTGCTAGTGGTCGGCCAAACCTAGCGGGGGCACCCGGGGAGCTGTTTTTT
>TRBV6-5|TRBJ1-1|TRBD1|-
CASSPRTGSNTEAFF
TGTGCCAGCAGTCCCCGGACAGGTTCGAACACTGAAGCTTTCTTT
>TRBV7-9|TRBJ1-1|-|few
CASSGYRNTEAFF
TGTGCCAGCTCAGGGTATAGGAACACTGAAGCTTTCTTT
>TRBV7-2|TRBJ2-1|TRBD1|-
CARGTGWSNEQFF
TGTGCCAGAGGGACAGGTTGGAGCAATGAGCAGTTCTTC
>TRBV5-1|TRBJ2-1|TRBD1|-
CASSFPRDSRPQMGYNEQFF
TGCGCCAGCAGCTTCCCCCGGGACAGTAGACCTCAAATGGGATACAATGAGCAGTTCTTC
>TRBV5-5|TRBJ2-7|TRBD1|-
CASSLEGTVVYEQYF
TGTGCCAGCAGCTTGGAGGGGACAGTAGTCTACGAGCAGTACTTC
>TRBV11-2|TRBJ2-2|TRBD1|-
CASSGQGTGELFF
TGTGCCAGCAGCGGACAGGGGACCGGGGAGCTGTTTTTT
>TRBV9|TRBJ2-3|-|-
CASSPLVSRGGGDTQYF
TGTGCCAGCAGCCCCCTCGTGAGTCGTGGGGGAGGAGATACGCAGTATTTT
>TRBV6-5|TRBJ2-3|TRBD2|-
CASRETSGSTDTQYF
TGTGCTAGCAGGGAGACTAGCGGGAGCACAGATACGCAGTATTTT
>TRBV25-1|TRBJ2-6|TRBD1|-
CASSEYWDRGNGANVLTF
TGTGCCAGCAGTGAATATTGGGACAGGGGTAACGGGGCCAACGTCCTGACTTTC
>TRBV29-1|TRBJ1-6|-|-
CSAQLSYNSPLHF
TGCAGTGCACAGCTCTCCTATAATTCACCCCTCCACTTT
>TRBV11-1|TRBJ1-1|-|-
CASTTGDTEAFF
TGTGCCAGCACGACGGGGGATACTGAAGCTTTCTTT
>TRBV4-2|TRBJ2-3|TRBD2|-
CASSQGFGGGARDTQYF
TGTGCCAGCAGCCAAGGTTTTGGCGGGGGGGCGAGGGATACGCAGTATTTT
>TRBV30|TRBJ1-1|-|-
CASTPGGRTEAFF
TGTGCCTCAACTCCTGGGGGGAGAACTGAAGCTTTCTTT
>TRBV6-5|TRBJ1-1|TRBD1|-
CASSLQTGGTEAFF
TGTGCCAGCAGTTTGCAGACAGGGGGAACTGAAGCTTTCTTT
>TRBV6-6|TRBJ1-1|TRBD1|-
CASSRGGQGGTDFF
TGTGCCAGCAGTAGGGGGGGACAGGGTGGGACTGATTTCTTT
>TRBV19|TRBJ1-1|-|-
CASRGVYANTEAFF
TGTGCCAGTAGAGGAGTTTACGCGAACACTGAAGCTTTCTTT
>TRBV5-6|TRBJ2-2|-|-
CASSPTGTNTGELFF
TGTGCCAGCAGCCCAACAGGGACGAACACCGGGGAGCTGTTTTTT
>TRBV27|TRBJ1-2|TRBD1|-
CASSAYGQEGYGYTF
TGTGCCAGCAGTGCCTACGGACAGGAGGGCTATGGCTACACCTTC
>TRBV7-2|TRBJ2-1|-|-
CASSPGTFYNEQFF
TGTGCCAGCAGCCCGGGGACTTTCTACAATGAGCAGTTCTTC
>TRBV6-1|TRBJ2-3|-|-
CASSDRFTDTQYF
TGTGCCAGCAGTGACCGGTTCACAGATACGCAGTATTTT
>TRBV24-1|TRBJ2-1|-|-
CATSDSTREQFF
TGTGCCACCAGTGATTCAACTCGGGAGCAGTTCTTC
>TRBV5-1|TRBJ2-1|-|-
CASSLGLDKYNEQFF
TGCGCCAGCAGCTTGGGACTGGATAAATACAATGAGCAGTTCTTC
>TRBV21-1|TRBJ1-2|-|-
CASSLGDRVCGYTF
TGTGCCAGCAGCCTCGGGGACAGGGTGTGTGGCTACACCTTC
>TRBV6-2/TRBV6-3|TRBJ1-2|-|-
CASSYAGSSGYTF
TGTGCCAGCAGTTACGCGGGGAGCTCTGGCTACACCTTC
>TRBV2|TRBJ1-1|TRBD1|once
CASSWDSEAFF
TGTGCCAGCAGTTGGGACAGCGAAGCTTTCTTT
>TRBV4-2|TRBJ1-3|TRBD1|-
CASTRDRASGNTIYF
TGTGCCAGCACCCGGGACAGGGCTTCTGGAAACACCATATATTTT
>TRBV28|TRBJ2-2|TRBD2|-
CASSLWGGYTTGELFF
TGTGCCAGCAGTTTGTGGGGGGGGTACACCACCGGGGAGCTGTTTTTT
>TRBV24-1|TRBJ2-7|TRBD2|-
CATSDAPAGEPYEQYF
TGTGCCACCAGTGACGCCCCTGCGGGGGAACCCTACGAGCAGTACTTC
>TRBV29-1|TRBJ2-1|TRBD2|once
CSVAGSGLAGSRSYNEQFF
TGCAGCGTTGCGGGATCTGGACTAGCGGGATCCCGCTCCTACAATGAGCAGTTCTTC
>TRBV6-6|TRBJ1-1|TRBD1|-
CASRLRDRPHDEAFF
TGTGCCAGCAGGCTCCGGGACAGGCCTCACGATGAAGCTTTCTTT
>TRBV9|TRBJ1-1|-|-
CASSVGPGTEAFF
TGTGCCAGCAGCGTGGGGCCTGGCACTGAAGCTTTCTTT
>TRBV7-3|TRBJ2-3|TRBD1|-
CASRQTPGGDTQYF
TGTGCCAGCCGTCAGACCCCAGGGGGAGATACGCAGTATTTT
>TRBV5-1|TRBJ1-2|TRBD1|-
CASSANRGGYYGYTF
TGCGCCAGCAGCGCAAACAGGGGAGGATACTATGGCTACACCTTC
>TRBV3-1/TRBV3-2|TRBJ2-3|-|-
CASSQDKRRGDTQYF
TGTGCCAGCAGCCAAGATAAGCGCCGTGGAGATACGCAGTATTTT
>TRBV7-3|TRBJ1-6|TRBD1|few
CASSLKAGGGSPLHF
TGTGCCAGCAGCTTAAAGGCAGGGGGCGGGTCACCCCTCCACTTT
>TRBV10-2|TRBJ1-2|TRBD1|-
CASSRQGYGYTF
TGCGCCAGCTCCCGACAGGGGTATGGCTACACCTTC
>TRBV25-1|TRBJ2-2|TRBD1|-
CASSEFGRGRLTGELFF
TGTGCCAGCAGTGAATTCGGCAGGGGGCGTCTCACCGGGGAGCTGTTTTTT
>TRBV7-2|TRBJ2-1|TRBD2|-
CASRIGGAAGNEQFF
TGTGCCAGCAGAATCGGGGGGGCCGCCGGGAATGAGCAGTTCTTC
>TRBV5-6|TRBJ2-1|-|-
CASSLAFEQFF
TGTGCCAGCAGCTTGGCTTTTGAGCAGTTCTTC
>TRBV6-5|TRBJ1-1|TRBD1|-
CASLAGGTEAFF
TGTGCCAGCCTGGCAGGGGGCACTGAAGCTTTCTTT
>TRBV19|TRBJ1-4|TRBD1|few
CASTGTAVPTNEKLFF
TGTGCCAGTACCGGGACAGCCGTTCCAACTAATGAAAAACTGTTTTTT
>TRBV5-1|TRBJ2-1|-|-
CASSLTPQVFNEQFF
TGCGCCAGCAGCTTGACCCCTCAGGTTTTCAATGAGCAGTTCTTC
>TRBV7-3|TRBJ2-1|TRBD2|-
CASSFSGNYNEQFF
TGTGCCAGCAGCTTTAGCGGGAACTACAATGAGCAGTTCTTC
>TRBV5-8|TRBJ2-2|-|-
CASSFLVELTGELFF
TGTGCCAGCAGCTTCCTTGTGGAGCTCACCGGGGAGCTGTTTTTT
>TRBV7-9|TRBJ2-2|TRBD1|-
CASTLGAGGSGELFF
TGTGCCAGCACCCTGGGGGCAGGGGGTTCCGGGGAGCTGTTTTTT
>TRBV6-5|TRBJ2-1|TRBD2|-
CASSIAGGSNEQFF
TGTGCCAGCAGCATAGCGGGAGGGAGTAATGAGCAGTTCTTC
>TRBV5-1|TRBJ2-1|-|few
CASSPHLGNEQFF
TGCGCCAGCAGCCCGCATCTAGGCAATGAGCAGTTCTTC
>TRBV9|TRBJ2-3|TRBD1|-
CASSVPTGMDTDTQYF
TGTGCCAGCAGCGTACCGACAGGGATGGACACAGATACGCAGTATTTT
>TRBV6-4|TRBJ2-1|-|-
CASSGSRTNEQFF
TGTGCCAGCAGTGGCTCTAGAACCAATGAGCAGTTCTTC